Sequencing of this T cell receptor (beta chain) was carried out in a study of blood T cell repertoires in COVID-19. The wider study: The analysed material was cDNA or gDNA that came from T cells, B-cell-depleted T cells, or PBMCs.

Assay used: immunoSEQ multiplex PCR; TCRdb lists only in-frame clones, some missing. The top ten clones hold 1.7% of a sample with about 370,000 clones, roughly 90% of them seen once. Per germline, CDR1 MDHEN and CDR2 SYDVKM. The length of the CDR3 is 16 residues. V lost 1 base to trimming and J lost 3 bases, with 16 bases between them. The sequenced sample consisted of PBMCs or T cells enriched from blood (not recorded which). The V gene is TRBV28, the J gene TRBJ2-7; possible D gene TRBD1, 5 bases. This sequence originates from a woman in her twenties or thirties who had recovered from COVID-19. The DNA of the CDR3 is TGTGCCAGCAGTTTATTATGGGCAGGGAACAACTACGAGCAGTACTTC. This translates into CASSLLWAGNNYEQYF.